The 9 T cell receptor beta chains listed next were all sequenced from one sample in a study of technical replicates of blood from several donors. The table came from immunoSEQ multiplex PCR; TCRdb's copy has only in-frame clones and leaves some out. The sample has some 70,000 clones, roughly nine tenths seen once. Specimen: T cells isolated from PBMCs. These receptors all stem from a human donor in good health.

Only a few counts were recorded for this clone. The same CDR3 also results from other DNA sequences found in this sample. The genes are TRBV5-1 and TRBJ2-1; 13 positions agree with TRBD2. The CDR3 spans 16 residues. Germline V CDR1 and CDR2: SGHRS, YFSETQ. The V and J ends lost 5 bases and 0 bases, in that order; junction bases with no gene match: 2. In nucleotides, the CDR3 is TGCGCCAGCAGTCGGACTAGCGGGAGCTCCTACAATGAGCAGTTCTTC. It encodes CASSRTSGSSYNEQFF. Looking up the rest from reference TRBV5-1 and TRBJ2-1 gives the full variable domain: KAGVTQTPRYLIKTRGQQVTLSCSPISGHRSVSWYQQTPGQGLQFLFEYFSETQRNKGNFPGRFSGRQFSNSRSEMNVSTLELGDSALYLCASSRTSGSSYNEQFFGPGTRLTVL.

The rearrangement links TRBV19 to TRBJ1-1; TRBD1 is a possible D gene (6 bases). CDR3 size: 14 residues. From germline, CDR1 is LNHDA and CDR2 SQIVND (reference sequence). Trimming cost V 5 bases and J 1 base, with 11 bases left between them. The CDR3 spells CASSFQQGNTEAFF. The CDR3 DNA reads as TGTGCCAGTAGTTTTCAACAGGGGAACACTGAAGCTTTCTTT.

The V gene is TRBV6-4, the J gene TRBJ1-2; 9 bases align to TRBD1. The J segment lost 9 bases and the V segment lost 3 bases, leaving 8 bases of the junction unmatched. The CDR3 runs to 14 residues. The germline V gene encodes CDR1 MRHNA and CDR2 SNTAGT. The CDR3 nucleotides read TGTGCCAGCAGTGAAGGGACAGGGAGATCGTGCTACACCTTC. Protein product: CASSEGTGRSCYTF.

This chain links TRBV27 with TRBJ2-2; D is undetermined. Germline assignment: CDR1 MNHEY and CDR2 SMNVEV (reference sequence). Deletions cut 3 bases from V and 7 bases from J, with 12 bases between. The CDR3 is made up of 14 amino acids. The CDR3 bases are TGTGCCAGCAGTTTCGGCGGCTCTAGCGGGGAGCTGTTTTTT. Translating it yields CASSFGGSSGELFF.

This clone appeared a few times. The gene calls are TRBV7-3 and TRBJ2-1, with 14 bases aligning to TRBD2. V shed 6 bases and J 7 bases; nucleotides not matched to a gene: 5. The CDR3 contains 15 residues. The germline V gene has CDR1 SGHTA and CDR2 FQGTGA. The DNA for the CDR3 is TGTGCCAGCAGTCGCGGACTAGCGGGAGGTAATGAGCAGTTCTTC. It yields the protein CASSRGLAGGNEQFF.

This clone was observed once. The V call is TRBV9, the J call TRBJ1-2; 7 bases are a match to TRBD1. CDR3 length equals 13 residues. With 0 bases clipped from V and 6 bases from J, the junction kept 2 bases outside the gene matches. From germline, CDR1 is SGDLS and CDR2 YYNGEE. CDR3 DNA: TGTGCCAGCAGCGTAGACAGGGGAAATGGCTACACCTTC. This sequence encodes CASSVDRGNGYTF.

The chain uses TRBV19 and TRBJ2-4; 11 nucleotides align to TRBD2. Germline V gene lookup returns CDR1 LNHDA and CDR2 SQIVND (reference sequence). The CDR3 loop spans 14 amino acids. V lost 6 bases and J lost 6; bases outside the gene matches: 4. The CDR3 DNA is TGTGCCAGTAGCTTAGCGGGAGGGGGAAACATTCAGTACTTC. This encodes CASSLAGGGNIQYF.

This chain connects TRBV5-8 to TRBJ2-1, with 8 bases matching TRBD2. Germline lookup yields CDR1 SGHTS and CDR2 YDEGEE. The CDR3 has 15 residues. V shed 5 bases, J shed 5 bases, and the junction held 9 bases outside the gene matches. CDR3 sequence (DNA): TGTGCCAGCAGTCATGGACTAGCCGGGGACAATGAGCAGTTCTTC. This gives the protein CASSHGLAGDNEQFF.

The chain has TRBV6-5 and TRBJ1-5; D is perhaps TRBD1 (5 bases). The length of the CDR3 is 13 residues. Trimming took off 7 bases at V and 1 base at J, with 8 bases between the two ends. The germline V gene has CDR1 MNHEY and CDR2 SVGAGI. The CDR3 sequence: CASKRGSNQPQHF. The CDR3 DNA reads TGTGCCAGCAAAAGGGGCAGCAATCAGCCCCAGCATTTT.